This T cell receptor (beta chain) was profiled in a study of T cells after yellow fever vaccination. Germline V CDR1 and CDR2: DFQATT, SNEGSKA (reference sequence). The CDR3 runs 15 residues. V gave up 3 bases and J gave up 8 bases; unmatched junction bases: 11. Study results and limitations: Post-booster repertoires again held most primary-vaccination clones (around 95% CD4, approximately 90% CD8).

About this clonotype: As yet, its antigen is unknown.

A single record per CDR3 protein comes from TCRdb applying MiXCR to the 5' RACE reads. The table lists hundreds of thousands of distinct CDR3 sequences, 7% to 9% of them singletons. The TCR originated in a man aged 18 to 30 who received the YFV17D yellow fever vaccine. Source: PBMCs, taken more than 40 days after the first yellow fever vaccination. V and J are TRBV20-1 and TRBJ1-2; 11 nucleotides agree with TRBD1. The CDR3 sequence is CSASDPGTGGFGYTF. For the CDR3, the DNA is TGCAGTGCTAGCGACCCGGGGACAGGGGGTTTCGGCTACACCTTC.